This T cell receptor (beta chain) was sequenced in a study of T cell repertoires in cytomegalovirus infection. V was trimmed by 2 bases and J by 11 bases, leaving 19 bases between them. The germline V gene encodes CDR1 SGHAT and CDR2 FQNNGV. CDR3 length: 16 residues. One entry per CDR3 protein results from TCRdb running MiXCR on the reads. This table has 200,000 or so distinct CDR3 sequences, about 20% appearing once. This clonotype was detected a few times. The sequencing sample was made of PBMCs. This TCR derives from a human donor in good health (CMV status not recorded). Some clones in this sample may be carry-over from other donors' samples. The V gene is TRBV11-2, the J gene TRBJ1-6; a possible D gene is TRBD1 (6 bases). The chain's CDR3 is CASSLLPRQGKAPLHF. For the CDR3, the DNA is TGTGCCAGCAGCTTATTACCGCGGCAGGGGAAGGCACCCCTCCACTTT.